This T cell receptor (beta chain) was recorded in a study of neurological immune-mediated disorders. At least ten counts were recorded for this clonotype. Its matching antigen is unknown. Broader study findings: The most TCR clonal expansion was seen in HTLV-1-associated myelopathy, whereas the least was seen in multiple sclerosis, below the level in healthy controls. Among expanded clones, no CDR3 amino acid sequences were shared across subjects, a pattern suggesting private repertoires in all groups.

TCRdb ran MiXCR on the 5' RACE reads and lists one entry per CDR3 protein. The repertoire holds roughly 45,000 distinct CDR3 sequences, roughly 13% seen once, with roughly an eighth in the top ten. Per germline, CDR1 MGHRA and CDR2 YSYEKL. The CDR3 loop spans 15 amino acids. The V and J ends lost 2 bases and 2 bases respectively, with 10 bases between them. Regarding time point: longitudinal time-point 3. PBMCs stored at -80 C, 2 million in total, were the source of the unsorted libraries. The J gene is TRBJ2-1, the V gene TRBV4-1; a possible D gene is TRBD1 (6 bases). The clonotype comes from a man aged 25 to 40 in good health. Sequenced input: PBMCs. The CDR3 bases are TGCGCCAGCAGCCAAATGGGACAACCCTACAATGAGCAGTTCTTC. It codes for CASSQMGQPYNEQFF.